The rows below give T cell receptor beta chains drawn from one sample of a study of T cell responses to AZD1222 COVID-19 vaccine. Here immunoSEQ multiplex PCR was the method, and the copy in TCRdb shows in-frame clones only, minus some. This sample has about 120,000 clones, with less than 90% found just once. The sample here was peripheral blood, taken on day 0 of AZD1222 vaccination. Every receptor here comes from an adult in good health. CDR3s include the opening cysteine and the closing phenylalanine or tryptophan. The D gene is left open where the match is weak. Clone size appears in some rows only: once, few, many, or a class for an expanded clone.

D gene,V gene,clone size,J gene,CDR3 protein,CDR3 DNA
NA,TRBV5-4,NA,TRBJ2-5,CASSSQETQYF,TGTGCCAGCAGTTCCCAAGAGACCCAGTACTTC
TRBD1,TRBV6-1,NA,TRBJ1-2,CASSGQGIGIYGGYTF,TGTGCCAGCAGTGGACAGGGGATTGGGATCTATGGTGGCTACACCTTC
NA,TRBV3-1/TRBV3-2,NA,TRBJ1-6,CASSRAVDSPLHF,TGTGCCAGCAGCCGAGCGGTGGATTCACCCCTCCACTTT
NA,TRBV6-5,NA,TRBJ2-6,CASCHSSGANVLTF,TGTGCCAGCTGTCACAGCTCTGGGGCCAACGTCCTGACTTTC
TRBD2,TRBV7-2,NA,TRBJ2-1,CASSFQRENNEQFF,TGTGCCAGCAGCTTTCAGCGGGAGAACAATGAGCAGTTCTTC
NA,TRBV19,NA,TRBJ2-1,CASSPGVFIRDTYNEQFF,TGTGCCAGTAGTCCGGGGGTCTTTATCCGGGACACTTACAATGAGCAGTTCTTC
TRBD1,TRBV13,NA,TRBJ1-1,CASSGGQGTEAFF,TGTGCCAGCAGCGGGGGACAGGGAACTGAAGCTTTCTTT
NA,TRBV12-3/TRBV12-4,NA,TRBJ1-5,CASSPDRWAQHF,TGTGCCAGCAGTCCTGACCGATGGGCCCAGCATTTT
NA,TRBV7-2,NA,TRBJ2-7,CASSKGRGPYEQYF,TGTGCCAGCAGCAAGGGGCGGGGTCCCTACGAGCAGTACTTC
TRBD2,TRBV9,once,TRBJ2-3,CASSVAQPGLADITDTQYF,TGTGCCAGCAGCGTAGCCCAACCGGGACTAGCGGATATCACAGATACGCAGTATTTT
NA,TRBV6-1,few,TRBJ1-2,CASSEAPVSYGYTF,TGTGCCAGCAGTGAGGCCCCCGTTAGCTATGGCTACACCTTC
NA,TRBV14,NA,TRBJ1-5,CASSHQANQPQHF,TGTGCCAGCAGCCACCAGGCCAATCAGCCCCAGCATTTT
NA,TRBV5-4,NA,TRBJ2-5,CASSLQGNQETQYF,TGTGCCAGCAGCTTACAGGGAAACCAAGAGACCCAGTACTTC
TRBD1,TRBV7-9,NA,TRBJ1-2,CASSPGQALLGYTF,TGTGCCAGCAGCCCGGGACAGGCCCTTCTTGGCTACACCTTC
NA,TRBV5-1,NA,TRBJ2-7,CASSPVRPDYEQYF,TGCGCCAGCAGCCCTGTCAGGCCGGACTACGAGCAGTACTTC
NA,TRBV12-3/TRBV12-4,few,TRBJ1-2,CASRAPLYGYTF,TGTGCCAGCAGAGCCCCCCTCTATGGCTACACCTTC